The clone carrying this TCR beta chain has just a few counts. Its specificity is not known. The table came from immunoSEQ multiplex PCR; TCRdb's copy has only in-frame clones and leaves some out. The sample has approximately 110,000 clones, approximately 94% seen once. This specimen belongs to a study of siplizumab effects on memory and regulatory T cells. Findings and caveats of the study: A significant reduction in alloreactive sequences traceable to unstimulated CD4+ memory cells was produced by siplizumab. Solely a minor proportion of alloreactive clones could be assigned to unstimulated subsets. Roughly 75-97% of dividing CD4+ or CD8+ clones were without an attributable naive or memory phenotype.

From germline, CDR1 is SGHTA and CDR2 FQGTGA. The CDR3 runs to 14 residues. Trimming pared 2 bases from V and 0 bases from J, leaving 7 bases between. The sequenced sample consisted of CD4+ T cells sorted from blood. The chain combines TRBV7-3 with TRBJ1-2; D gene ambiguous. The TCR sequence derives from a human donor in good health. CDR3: CASSLEPANYGYTF. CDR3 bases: TGTGCCAGCAGCTTAGAGCCAGCTAACTATGGCTACACCTTC.